The 30 T cell receptor beta chains reported below all come from one sample, sequenced in a study of T cells of healthy individuals. In TCRdb, the 5' RACE reads were re-called with MiXCR into one record per CDR3 protein. Counted here are more than 85,000 distinct CDR3 sequences, 17% occurring once; the ten biggest clones make up roughly 6.1%. The receptor source for this set is a human donor in good health.

A few counts support this clonotype. J is TRBJ1-6 and V is TRBV6-2 or TRBV6-3, with D unresolved. The V gene's germline CDR1 is MNHEY and CDR2 SVGEGT. V was trimmed by 4 bases and J by 5 bases, leaving 9 bases between them. The CDR3 loop spans 14 amino acids. The CDR3 DNA follows: TGTGCCAGCAGTTTGCAGAGGAATAATTCACCCCTCCACTTT. It codes for CASSLQRNNSPLHF.

The chain uses TRBV5-4 and TRBJ2-3; 11 bases match TRBD2. Per the germline V gene, CDR1 is SGHNT and CDR2 is YYREEE (reference sequence). With 4 bases clipped from V and 8 bases from J, the junction kept 3 bases outside the gene matches. CDR3 length equals 13 residues. The CDR3 reads CASSSSGGATQYF. DNA of the CDR3: TGTGCCAGCAGCAGTAGCGGGGGGGCTACGCAGTATTTT. The full variable domain, in which reference TRBV5-4 and TRBJ2-3 provide the parts outside the CDR3, is ETGVTQSPTHLIKTRGQQVTLRCSSQSGHNTVSWYQQALGQGPQFIFQYYREEENGRGNFPPRFSGLQFPNYSSELNVNALELDDSALYLCASSSSGGATQYFGPGTRLTVL.

The rearrangement joins TRBV5-1 to TRBJ2-1, with TRBD2 matching 7 bases. V was pared by 0 bases and J by 5 bases, with 8 bases of the junction left unmatched. The CDR3 contains 16 residues. CDR1 and CDR2 (germline): SGHRS, YFSETQ. CDR3 sequence reads: CASSLASGISHNEQFF. In DNA form, the CDR3 reads TGCGCCAGCAGCTTGGCAAGCGGGATAAGCCACAATGAGCAGTTCTTC.

The chain uses TRBV2 and TRBJ2-1; 9 bases are shared with TRBD2. Unmatched junction bases numbered 8, after V lost 7 bases and J lost 7 bases. CDR3 length: 14 residues. Germline V lookup: CDR1 SNHLY, CDR2 FYNNEI. CDR3 in DNA: TGTGCCAGCAACGAGCGGGGGGCGGGTAATGAGCAGTTCTTC. This encodes CASNERGAGNEQFF.

The table lists this clonotype with many counts. CDR3 protein: CASSFDPVAKPDTQYF. DNA for the CDR3: TGTGCCAGCAGCTTTGATCCCGTTGCAAAACCAGATACGCAGTATTTT. The chain joins TRBV11-2 to TRBJ2-3; unclear D gene. The germline CDR1 and CDR2 sequences are SGHAT and FQNNGV. This CDR3 has 16 residues. V dropped 3 bases and J dropped 4 bases, with 17 bases sitting between them.

The rearrangement links TRBV30 to TRBJ2-7; D is unresolved. CDR1 and CDR2 (germline): GTSNPN, SVGIG (reference sequence). The CDR3 covers 14 residues. Trimming stripped 2 bases from V and 0 bases from J, with 11 bases between. Here the CDR3 reads CAWSKGGNSYEQYF. The CDR3 region has the DNA TGTGCCTGGAGTAAGGGTGGAAACTCCTACGAGCAGTACTTC.

This chain uses TRBV6-2 or TRBV6-3 with TRBJ2-4; 7 bases line up with TRBD1. With V trimmed by 1 base and J by 0 bases, 9 bases remained unmatched. The germline CDR1 and CDR2 sequences are MNHEY and SVGEGT. This CDR3 contains 18 residues. The DNA of the CDR3 is TGTGCCAGCAGTTACTGGTACGGGGACAGATTAGCCAAAAACATTCAGTACTTC. Protein sequence: CASSYWYGDRLAKNIQYF.

The J gene is TRBJ2-3, the V gene TRBV12-3 or TRBV12-4, with 8 bases matching TRBD2. The CDR3 has 14 residues. V trimming: 3 bases; J trimming: 4 bases; junction bases outside the gene matches: 3. Here the CDR3 reads CASSFAGGADTQYF. Here the CDR3 DNA reads TGTGCCAGCAGTTTTGCGGGAGGCGCAGATACGCAGTATTTT.

V and J are TRBV13 and TRBJ2-7, with 9 nucleotides matching TRBD1. Looked up from germline, CDR1 is PRHDT and CDR2 is FYEKMQ (reference sequence). The CDR3 is made up of 15 amino acids. J gave up 7 bases and V 5 bases, and 12 bases lay outside the gene matches. CDR3 amino acids: CASSPSYRGRGEQYF. The CDR3 coding sequence is TGTGCCAGCAGCCCATCCTACAGGGGGCGGGGAGAGCAGTACTTC.

V is TRBV7-8 and J is TRBJ2-2, with 12 bases lining up with TRBD2. Per the germline V gene, CDR1 is SGHVS and CDR2 is FQNEAQ. The CDR3 loop spans 15 amino acids. V trimming: 6 bases; J trimming: 1 base; junction bases outside the gene matches: 0. Here the CDR3 DNA reads TGTGCCAGCAGGGGACTAGCGGGGAACACCGGGGAGCTGTTTTTT. Its translation is CASRGLAGNTGELFF. Combining the CDR3 with reference TRBV7-8 and TRBJ2-2 gives the whole variable domain GAGVSQSPRYKVAKRGQDVALRCDPISGHVSLFWYQQALGQGPEFLTYFQNEAQLDKSGLPSDRFFAERPEGSVSTLKIQRTQQEDSAVYLCASRGLAGNTGELFFGEGSRLTVL.

A few counts support this clonotype. This chain joins TRBV5-4 and TRBJ1-6; tentatively, D is TRBD1 (6 bases). This CDR3 is 16 amino acids long. CDR1 is SGHNT, CDR2 YYREEE, per germline (reference sequence). The germline V and J ends were trimmed by 2 bases and 5 bases, with 14 bases remaining between them. The CDR3 sequence is CASSFTGRGDNSPLHF. The CDR3 DNA is TGTGCCAGCAGCTTCACAGGGCGGGGGGATAATTCACCCCTCCACTTT.

This clonotype was seen at least ten times. The rearrangement joins TRBV18 to TRBJ2-1; 7 bases fit TRBD1. V trimming: 3 bases; J trimming: 6 bases; junction bases outside the gene matches: 11. The CDR3 contains 16 residues. Germline CDR1 KGHSH, CDR2 LQKENI. CDR3 coding DNA: TGTGCCAGCTCACCCCGACAGGGAGTGGGCTTCAATGAGCAGTTCTTC. It yields the protein CASSPRQGVGFNEQFF.

V is TRBV28 and J is TRBJ2-3, with D perhaps TRBD1 (6 bases). Germline V gene sequence: CDR1 MDHEN, CDR2 SYDVKM. The V and J ends lost 5 bases and 6 bases respectively, with 12 bases between them. The CDR3 has 13 residues. The CDR3 sequence is CASSPPGVDTQYF. CDR3 nucleotide sequence: TGTGCCAGCAGTCCTCCAGGGGTGGATACGCAGTATTTT.

The J gene is TRBJ2-5, the V gene TRBV12-3 or TRBV12-4, with 13 bases aligning to TRBD2. V gave up 3 bases and J gave up 4 bases; unmatched junction bases: 8. This CDR3 contains 17 residues. The CDR3 reads CASSFRGLAGVRETQYF. The CDR3 DNA follows: TGTGCCAGCAGTTTTCGAGGACTAGCGGGAGTGAGAGAGACCCAGTACTTC.

This chain joins TRBV5-1 and TRBJ2-1; D might be TRBD1 or TRBD2, each matching 5 bases. Germline values: CDR1 SGHRS, CDR2 YFSETQ. V dropped 6 bases and J dropped 2 bases, with 9 bases sitting between them. The CDR3 totals 13 residues. CDR3 region: CASNRGAYNEQFF. The CDR3, as DNA: TGCGCCAGCAACCGGGGCGCCTACAATGAGCAGTTCTTC.

There are a few counts of this clonotype. The chain couples TRBV11-2 to TRBJ1-1; no clear D gene. Germline V gene lookup returns CDR1 SGHAT and CDR2 FQNNGV. V was shortened by 2 bases and J by 6 bases, with 16 bases between the two germline ends. The CDR3 is 15 residues long. This CDR3 is CASSLIASGVSEAFF. Written as DNA, the CDR3 is TGTGCCAGCAGCTTAATAGCCTCTGGGGTATCTGAAGCTTTCTTT.

This clonotype came up many times. The genes are TRBV19 and TRBJ2-1; 12 nucleotides align to TRBD2. This CDR3 is 20 amino acids long. From germline, CDR1 is LNHDA and CDR2 SQIVND (reference sequence). The J segment lost 2 bases and the V segment lost 0 bases, leaving 11 bases of the junction unmatched. CDR3 sequence (DNA): TGTGCCAGTAGTATAGACCGCCAGCCTAGCGGGAGGGTCACCTACAATGAGCAGTTCTTC. Translation: CASSIDRQPSGRVTYNEQFF.

The J gene is TRBJ2-2, the V gene TRBV5-1, with D perhaps TRBD1 (6 bases). Germline CDR1 is SGHRS and CDR2 is YFSETQ. V lost 5 bases and J 1 base, leaving 12 bases between the germline ends. The CDR3 loop spans 15 amino acids. In nucleotides, the CDR3 is TGCGCCAGCAGAGCAGACAGGTTGAACACCGGGGAGCTGTTTTTT. This translates into CASRADRLNTGELFF. Full variable domain (rest looked up from reference TRBV5-1 and TRBJ2-2): KAGVTQTPRYLIKTRGQQVTLSCSPISGHRSVSWYQQTPGQGLQFLFEYFSETQRNKGNFPGRFSGRQFSNSRSEMNVSTLELGDSALYLCASRADRLNTGELFFGEGSRLTVL.

This clonotype came up many times. The V and J genes are TRBV5-1 and TRBJ2-2; the match to TRBD1 covers 8 bases. This CDR3 spans 16 amino acids. Trimming removed 5 bases from V and 1 base from J; junction bases left unmatched: 7. Germline CDR1 reads SGHRS; CDR2 reads YFSETQ. The chain's CDR3 is CASSRDGTGNTGELFF. The CDR3 nucleotides read TGCGCCAGCAGTCGGGACGGGACAGGGAACACCGGGGAGCTGTTTTTT.

This clonotype was seen a few times. The chain couples TRBV14 to TRBJ1-4, with D tentatively TRBD1 (5 bases). From germline, CDR1 is SGHDN and CDR2 FVKESK. The CDR3 spans 16 residues. V was cut by 4 bases and J by 0 bases, with 12 bases left in between. CDR3 sequence (DNA): TGTGCCAGCAGCCGTGGGACGTTTGCAACTAATGAAAAACTGTTTTTT. Translation: CASSRGTFATNEKLFF. Based on the CDR3 plus reference TRBV14 and TRBJ1-4, the full variable domain is EAGVTQFPSHSVIEKGQTVTLRCDPISGHDNLYWYRRVMGKEIKFLLHFVKESKQDESGMPNNRFLAERTGGTYSTLKVQPAELEDSGVYFCASSRGTFATNEKLFFGSGTQLSVL.

The chain has TRBV11-1 and TRBJ2-3, with D hard to call. Germline-derived CDR1 and CDR2 are SGHAT and FQDESV (reference sequence). This CDR3 spans 13 amino acids. The ends were cut back, 3 bases at V and 3 bases at J, with 7 bases in the middle. The CDR3 is CASSFEETDTQYF. In DNA, the CDR3 is TGTGCCAGCAGCTTTGAGGAGACAGATACGCAGTATTTT. Drawing the rest from reference TRBV11-1 and TRBJ2-3, the complete variable domain is EAEVAQSPRYKITEKSQAVAFWCDPISGHATLYWYRQILGQGPELLVQFQDESVVDDSQLPKDRFSAERLKGVDSTLKIQPAELGDSAMYLCASSFEETDTQYFGPGTRLTVL.

This chain uses TRBV6-1 with TRBJ1-5; D is undetermined. This CDR3 is 13 amino acids long. CDR1 and CDR2 from the germline V gene are MNHNS and SASEGT. The germline V and J ends were trimmed by 1 base and 3 bases, with 4 bases remaining between them. CDR3 residues: CASSEGNNQPQHF. DNA for the CDR3: TGTGCCAGCAGTGAAGGGAACAATCAGCCCCAGCATTTT.

This clonotype was counted a few times. The chain carries TRBV6-5 and TRBJ2-1, with a weak D call TRBD1 (6 bases). Germline V gives CDR1 MNHEY, CDR2 SVGAGI. The CDR3 spans 12 residues. CDR3 nucleotide sequence: TGTGTTACAGGGTTCACCTACAATGAGCAGTTCTTC. Translating gives CVTGFTYNEQFF.

V gene TRBV18 combines with J gene TRBJ2-3; unclear D gene. With 6 bases removed from V and 4 bases from J, the gap between germline ends came to 11 bases. The CDR3 has 13 residues. Germline loops: CDR1 KGHSH, CDR2 LQKENI. CDR3 DNA sequence: TGTGCCAGCTCCCCAGTCGTTTCAGATACGCAGTATTTT. This gives the protein CASSPVVSDTQYF.

In this sample, this clonotype turned up a few times. The rearrangement joins TRBV7-8 to TRBJ2-2, with D possibly TRBD1 on 6 matching bases. V was trimmed by 3 bases and J by 5 bases, leaving 13 bases between them. The germline V gene has CDR1 SGHVS and CDR2 FQNEAQ. CDR3 length: 15 residues. The CDR3 is CASSFPGAGTGELFF. The CDR3 DNA sequence: TGTGCCAGCAGCTTTCCAGGGGCAGGGACCGGGGAGCTGTTTTTT.

This clonotype showed up many times. The chain uses TRBV5-1 and TRBJ2-7; TRBD1 agrees at 9 bases. The length of the CDR3 is 16 residues. Germline lookup yields CDR1 SGHRS and CDR2 YFSETQ. Trimming took 0 bases from V and 3 from J; bases not matched to a gene: 7. The CDR3 region is CASSLGSGDRDYEQYF. In DNA, the CDR3 is TGCGCCAGCAGCTTGGGGTCGGGGGACAGGGACTACGAGCAGTACTTC.

This clonotype was observed a handful of times. The V call is TRBV6-5, the J call TRBJ2-7; 8 positions match TRBD1. The V gene end was trimmed by 4 bases and the J gene end by 2 bases; junction bases not matched to a gene: 4. CDR1 MNHEY and CDR2 SVGAGI come from the germline V gene. This CDR3 is 14 amino acids long. The CDR3 DNA is TGTGCCAGCAGTTGGGACAGGACAACCTACGAGCAGTACTTC. It is translated as CASSWDRTTYEQYF.

J is TRBJ2-3 and V is TRBV20-1; TRBD2 matches at 9 bases. Trimming at V came to 6 bases and at J to 3 bases, leaving 13 bases not matched to a gene. This CDR3 contains 16 residues. CDR1 DFQATT and CDR2 SNEGSKA come from the germline V gene (reference sequence). The CDR3 DNA reads as TGCAGTGCCCGAAAGGGACTAGCTCAATATACAGATACGCAGTATTTT. The encoded protein is CSARKGLAQYTDTQYF.

The CDR3 is CATSGTRGRNTGELFF. Here the CDR3 DNA reads TGTGCCACCAGTGGAACCCGCGGGAGAAACACCGGGGAGCTGTTTTTT. The V call is TRBV24-1, the J call TRBJ2-2, with TRBD2 matching over 7 bases. Germline trimming cut 5 bases from V and 2 bases from J; bases unmatched to any gene: 7. Germline values: CDR1 KGHDR, CDR2 SFDVKD. The CDR3 is 16 residues long.

This clonotype was seen a handful of times. Here the CDR3 reads CASSPYPPGANTGELFF. CDR3 bases: TGCGCCAGCAGCCCCTACCCCCCGGGAGCGAACACCGGGGAGCTGTTTTTT. The chain has TRBV4-1 and TRBJ2-2; TRBD2 is a possible D gene (6 bases). The CDR3 is made up of 17 amino acids. Germline assignment: CDR1 MGHRA and CDR2 YSYEKL. The V and J ends lost 4 bases and 0 bases respectively, with 15 bases between them.